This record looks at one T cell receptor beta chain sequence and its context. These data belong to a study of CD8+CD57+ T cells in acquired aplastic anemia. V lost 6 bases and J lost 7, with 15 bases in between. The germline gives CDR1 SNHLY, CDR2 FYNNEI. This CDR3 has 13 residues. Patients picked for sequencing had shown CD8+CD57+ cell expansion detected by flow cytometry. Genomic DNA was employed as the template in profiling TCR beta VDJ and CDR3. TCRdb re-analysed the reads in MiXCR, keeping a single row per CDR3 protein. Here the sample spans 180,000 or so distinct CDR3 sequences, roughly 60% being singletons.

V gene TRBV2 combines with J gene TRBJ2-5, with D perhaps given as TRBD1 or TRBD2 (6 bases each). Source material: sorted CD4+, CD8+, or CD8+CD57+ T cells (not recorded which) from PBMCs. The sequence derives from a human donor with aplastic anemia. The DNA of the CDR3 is TGTGCCAGCAGGGAGGGGGTAGTGGGGACCCAGTACTTC. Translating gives CASREGVVGTQYF.